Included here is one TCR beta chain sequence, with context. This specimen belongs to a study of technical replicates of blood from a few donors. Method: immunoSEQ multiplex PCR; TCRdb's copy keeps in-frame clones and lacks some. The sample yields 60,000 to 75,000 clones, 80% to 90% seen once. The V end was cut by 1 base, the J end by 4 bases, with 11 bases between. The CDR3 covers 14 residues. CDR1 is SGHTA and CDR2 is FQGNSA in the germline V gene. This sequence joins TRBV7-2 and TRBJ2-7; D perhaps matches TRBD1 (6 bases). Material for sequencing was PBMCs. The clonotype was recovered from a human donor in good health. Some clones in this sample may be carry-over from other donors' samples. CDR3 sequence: CASSLGYRDYEQYF. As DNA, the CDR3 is TGTGCCAGCAGCTTAGGTTACAGGGATTACGAGCAGTACTTC. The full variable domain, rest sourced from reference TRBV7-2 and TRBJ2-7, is GAGVSQSPSNKVTEKGKDVELRCDPISGHTALYWYRQSLGQGLEFLIYFQGNSAPDKSGLPSDRFSAERTGGSVSTLTIQRTQQEDSAVYLCASSLGYRDYEQYFGPGTRLTVT.